The clone carrying this T cell receptor (beta chain) was recorded a few times. The data belong to a study of patients and donors after allogeneic stem cell transplantation. Each CDR3 protein gets one entry after TCRdb re-called the RT-PCR reads with MiXCR. The data contain 45,000 to 65,000 distinct CDR3 sequences, about 14% of them singletons. Sequenced: blood, either unsorted or a sorted T cell fraction (not recorded which). This TCR came from a human donor who was either an allogeneic HSCT recipient or a stem cell or donor lymphocyte infusion donor (not recorded which). It is not recorded whose cells these are; they may come from a transplant donor.

The CDR3 DNA reads as TGTGCCACCAGCATCGTTACAGGGGGCGTTTACGAGCAGTACTTC. Translation: CATSIVTGGVYEQYF. The chain is built from TRBV15 and TRBJ2-7, with 9 bases matching TRBD1. The CDR3 runs to 15 residues. From germline, CDR1 is LNHNV and CDR2 YYDKDF (reference sequence). The J segment lost 4 bases and the V segment lost 4 bases, leaving 8 bases of the junction unmatched.